This record concerns one TCR beta chain sequence. The data are from a study of blood T cell repertoires in COVID-19. On the study more broadly: Samples representing acute and convalescent COVID-19 were sourced from the United States, Italy and Spain. Sources were T cells, B-cell-depleted T cells, or PBMCs; the material itself was cDNA or gDNA.

CDR3 length: 15 amino acids. The V end was cut by 2 bases, the J end by 1 base, with 12 bases between. Germline V lookup: CDR1 SGHNT, CDR2 YYREEE (reference sequence). As originally analysed: Reference gene primer amplification gave estimated nucleated cell counts. Clones were read by immunoSEQ multiplex PCR, and TCRdb kept only the in-frame ones, dropping some. Clone size and V and J calls were adopted from that table, with D and trimming inferred from the DNA. Counted here are 250,000 to 300,000 clones, around 90% occurring once; the ten biggest clones make up 0.94%. The rearrangement links TRBV5-4 to TRBJ1-1; tentative D call: TRBD1 (6 bases). Material for sequencing was peripheral blood. This TCR came from a woman aged 40 to 50 who had recovered from COVID-19. The CDR3 nucleotides are TGTGCCAGCAGCTTATTCGGACAGAGGAACACTGAAGCTTTCTTT. It encodes CASSLFGQRNTEAFF.